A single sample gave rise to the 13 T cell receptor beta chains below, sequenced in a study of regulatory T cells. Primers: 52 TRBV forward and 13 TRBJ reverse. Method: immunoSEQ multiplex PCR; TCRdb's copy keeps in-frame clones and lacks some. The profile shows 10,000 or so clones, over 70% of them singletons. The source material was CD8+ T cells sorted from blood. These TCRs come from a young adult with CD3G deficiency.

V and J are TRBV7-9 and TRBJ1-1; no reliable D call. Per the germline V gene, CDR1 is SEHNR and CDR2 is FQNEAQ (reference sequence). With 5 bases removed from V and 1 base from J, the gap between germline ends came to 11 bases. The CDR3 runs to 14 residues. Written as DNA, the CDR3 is TGTGCCAGCAGCCCCCCCTCGGGGAACACTGAAGCTTTCTTT. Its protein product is CASSPPSGNTEAFF.

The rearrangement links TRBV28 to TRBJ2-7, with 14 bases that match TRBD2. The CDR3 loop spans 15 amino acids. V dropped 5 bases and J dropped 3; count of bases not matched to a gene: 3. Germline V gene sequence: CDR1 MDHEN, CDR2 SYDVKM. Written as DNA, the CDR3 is TGTGCCAGCAGTGGGACTAGCGGGAGATACTACGAGCAGTACTTC. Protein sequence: CASSGTSGRYYEQYF.

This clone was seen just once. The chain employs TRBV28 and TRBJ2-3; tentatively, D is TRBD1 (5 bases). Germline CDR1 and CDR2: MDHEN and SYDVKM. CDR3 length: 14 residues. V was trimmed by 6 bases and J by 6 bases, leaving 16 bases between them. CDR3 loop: CASSTGSDTDTQYF. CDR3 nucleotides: TGTGCCAGCAGCACAGGAAGTGATACGGATACGCAGTATTTT.

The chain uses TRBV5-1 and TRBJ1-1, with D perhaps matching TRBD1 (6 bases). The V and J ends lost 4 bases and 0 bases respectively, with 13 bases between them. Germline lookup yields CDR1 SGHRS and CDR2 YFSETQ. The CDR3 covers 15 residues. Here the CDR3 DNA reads TGCGCCAGCAGCCAGAAACAGGGCATGAACACTGAAGCTTTCTTT. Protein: CASSQKQGMNTEAFF.

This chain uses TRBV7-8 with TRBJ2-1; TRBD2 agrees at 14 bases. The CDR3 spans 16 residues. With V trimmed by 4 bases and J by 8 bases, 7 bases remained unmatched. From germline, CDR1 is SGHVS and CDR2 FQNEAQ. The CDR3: CASSSPGTSGRDEQFF. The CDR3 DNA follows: TGTGCCAGCAGCTCACCCGGGACTAGCGGGAGAGATGAGCAGTTCTTC.

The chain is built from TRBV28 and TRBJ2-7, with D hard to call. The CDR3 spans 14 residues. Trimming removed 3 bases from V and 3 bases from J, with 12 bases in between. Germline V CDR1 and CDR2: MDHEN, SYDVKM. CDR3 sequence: CASSLSRNGYEQYF. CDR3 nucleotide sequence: TGTGCCAGCAGTTTGAGTAGGAACGGCTACGAGCAGTACTTC.

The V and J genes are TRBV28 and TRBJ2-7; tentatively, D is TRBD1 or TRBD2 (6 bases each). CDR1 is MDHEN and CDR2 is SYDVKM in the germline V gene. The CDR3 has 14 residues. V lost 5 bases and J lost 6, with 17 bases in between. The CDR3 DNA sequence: TGTGCCAGCAGTCCACGGGGGCCCTTCGGCGAGCAGTACTTC. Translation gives CASSPRGPFGEQYF.

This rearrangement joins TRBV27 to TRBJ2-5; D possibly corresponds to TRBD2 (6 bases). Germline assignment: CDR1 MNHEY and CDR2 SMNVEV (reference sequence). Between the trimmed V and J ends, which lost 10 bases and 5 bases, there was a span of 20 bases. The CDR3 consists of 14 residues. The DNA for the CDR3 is TGTGCCACTCGCCGTGGGGGGTTGGGTGAGACCCAGTACTTC. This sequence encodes CATRRGGLGETQYF.

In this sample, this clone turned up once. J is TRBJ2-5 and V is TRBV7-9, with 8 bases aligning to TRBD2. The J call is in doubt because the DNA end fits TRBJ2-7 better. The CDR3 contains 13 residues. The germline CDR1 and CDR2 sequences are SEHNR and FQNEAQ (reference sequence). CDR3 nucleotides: TGTGCCAGCAGCAACCCGGGAGGGGCCGAGCAGTACTTC. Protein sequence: CASSNPGGAEQYF.

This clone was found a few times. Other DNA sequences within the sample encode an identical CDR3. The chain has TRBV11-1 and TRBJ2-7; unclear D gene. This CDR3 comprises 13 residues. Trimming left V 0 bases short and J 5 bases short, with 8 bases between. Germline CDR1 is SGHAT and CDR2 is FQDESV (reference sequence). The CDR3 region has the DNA TGTGCCAGCAGCTTAGCCGAGCACCACGAGCAGTACTTC. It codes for CASSLAEHHEQYF.

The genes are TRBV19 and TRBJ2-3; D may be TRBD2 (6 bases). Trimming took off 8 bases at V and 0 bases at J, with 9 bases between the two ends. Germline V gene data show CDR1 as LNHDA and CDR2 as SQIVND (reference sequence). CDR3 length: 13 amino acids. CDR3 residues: CASAAGSTDTQYF. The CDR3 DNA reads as TGTGCCAGTGCGGCGGGGAGCACAGATACGCAGTATTTT.

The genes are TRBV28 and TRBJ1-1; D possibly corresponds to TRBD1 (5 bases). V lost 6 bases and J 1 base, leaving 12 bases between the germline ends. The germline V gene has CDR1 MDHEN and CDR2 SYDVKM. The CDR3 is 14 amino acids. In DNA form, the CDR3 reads TGTGCCAGCAGGGGGCTGGGGACGAACACTGAAGCTTTCTTT. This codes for CASRGLGTNTEAFF.

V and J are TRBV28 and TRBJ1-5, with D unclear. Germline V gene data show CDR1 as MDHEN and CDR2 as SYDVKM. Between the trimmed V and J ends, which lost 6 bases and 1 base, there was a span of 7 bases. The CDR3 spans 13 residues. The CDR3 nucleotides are TGTGCCAGCAGCTTCCCCAGCAATCAGCCCCAGCATTTT. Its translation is CASSFPSNQPQHF.